A single TCR beta chain is shown here with its context. Its antigen is unknown. This sample was taken from a study of beta chain features in type 1 diabetes. Study-wide points: Using cDNA template may skew counts toward highly expressing activated cells. Among all four CD4+ subsets, Type 1 diabetes patients had TCRB CDR3s that were moderately but significantly shorter.

The CDR3 sequence is 11 residues long. V was trimmed by 3 bases and J by 5 bases, leaving 4 bases between them. CDR1 and CDR2 from the germline V gene are SGHTA and FQGNSA. Of the isolated RNA, all was reverse transcribed, and so the sequenced material was expressed TCRB transcripts. Repertoires were generated with immunoSEQ multiplex PCR, while TCRdb's copy carries only in-frame clones and drops some. The sample lists about 450,000 clones, roughly 11% occurring once. The chain links TRBV7-2 to TRBJ1-2; D unresolved. The TCR was taken from a woman under 30 in good health. Sequencing input: naive CD4+ T cells from blood. The CDR3 is CASSLEYGYTF. The CDR3 coding sequence is TGTGCCAGCAGCTTGGAGTATGGCTACACCTTC.